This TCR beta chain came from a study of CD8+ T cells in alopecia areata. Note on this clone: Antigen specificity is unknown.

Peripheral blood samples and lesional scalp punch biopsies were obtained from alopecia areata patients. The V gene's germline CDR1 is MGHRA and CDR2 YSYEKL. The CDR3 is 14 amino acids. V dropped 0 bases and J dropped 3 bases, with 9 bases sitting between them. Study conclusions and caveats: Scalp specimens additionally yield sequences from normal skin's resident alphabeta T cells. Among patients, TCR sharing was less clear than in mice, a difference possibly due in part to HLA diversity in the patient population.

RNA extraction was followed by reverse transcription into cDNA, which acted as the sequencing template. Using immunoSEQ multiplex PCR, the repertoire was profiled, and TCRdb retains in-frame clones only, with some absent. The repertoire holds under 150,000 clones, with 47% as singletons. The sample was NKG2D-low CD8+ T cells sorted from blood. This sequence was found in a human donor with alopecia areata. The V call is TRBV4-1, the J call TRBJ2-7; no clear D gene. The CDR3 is CASSQEVGRYEQYF. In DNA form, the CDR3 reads TGCGCCAGCAGCCAAGAAGTCGGTCGCTACGAGCAGTACTTC.